The 21 T cell receptor beta chains presented below share a single source sample, sequenced in a study of blood T cell repertoires in COVID-19. Here immunoSEQ multiplex PCR was the method, and the copy in TCRdb shows in-frame clones only, minus some. The data show around 430,000 clones, around 88% seen once. Sequenced sample: peripheral blood. These receptors originate from a woman aged 45-65 years with COVID-19, enrolled during active disease.

The chain carries TRBV19 and TRBJ1-2; D may be TRBD1 (6 bases). Germline V gene sequence: CDR1 LNHDA, CDR2 SQIVND (reference sequence). CDR3 length: 13 residues. The V end was cut by 4 bases, the J end by 4 bases, with 10 bases between. The CDR3 protein is CASSSYRAYGYTF. Written as DNA, the CDR3 is TGTGCCAGTAGTAGCTACAGGGCCTATGGCTACACCTTC.

The sample holds one count of this clone. The chain links TRBV3-1 (or the pseudogene TRBV3-2) to TRBJ1-1, with a tentative D call TRBD1 (6 bases). V lost 0 bases to trimming and J lost 4 bases, with 18 bases between them. CDR1 and CDR2 from the germline V gene are LGHDT and YNNKEL (reference sequence). This CDR3 region has 17 residues. In DNA, the CDR3 is TGTGCCAGCAGCCAAGAAAGGTTTGGGACACACGGCACTGAAGCTTTCTTT. This encodes CASSQERFGTHGTEAFF.

As to this clone: Distinct nucleotide sequences in the sample also encode this CDR3. The V gene is TRBV5-1, the J gene TRBJ2-3; possible D gene TRBD1, 6 bases. Trimming left V 0 bases short and J 5 bases short, with 10 bases between. Germline assignment: CDR1 SGHRS and CDR2 YFSETQ. This CDR3 has 14 residues. The CDR3 here is CASSLDRGGDTQYF. The DNA for the CDR3 is TGCGCCAGCAGCTTGGACCGAGGGGGAGATACGCAGTATTTT.

The chain carries TRBV5-1 and TRBJ1-2, with unresolved D. From germline, CDR1 is SGHRS and CDR2 YFSETQ. The CDR3 totals 13 residues. V dropped 1 base and J dropped 0 bases, with 4 bases sitting between them. The CDR3 sequence: CASSLSANYGYTF. CDR3 sequence (DNA): TGCGCCAGCAGCTTGTCAGCTAACTATGGCTACACCTTC.

This chain joins TRBV27 and TRBJ1-1, with unresolved D. Between the trimmed V and J ends, which lost 2 bases and 1 base, there was a span of 14 bases. Germline values: CDR1 MNHEY, CDR2 SMNVEV (reference sequence). The CDR3 is made up of 16 amino acids. The CDR3 loop reads CASSLGEGFQNTEAFF. Written as DNA, the CDR3 is TGTGCCAGCAGTTTAGGGGAGGGATTTCAGAACACTGAAGCTTTCTTT.

V usage is TRBV19 and J usage is TRBJ2-2, with TRBD1 as a possible D gene (6 bases). CDR3 length: 14 amino acids. The V end lost 10 bases, the J end lost 4 bases, and 16 bases lay between the germline ends. Germline CDR1 is LNHDA and CDR2 is SQIVND (reference sequence). This CDR3 is CATKNRAGTGELFF. DNA of the CDR3: TGTGCCACCAAAAACAGGGCAGGCACCGGGGAGCTGTTTTTT.

The DNA of the CDR3 is TGTGCCACCAGCCCTTGGGGAACCTCCAGGGCTATTGAAAAACTGTTTTTT. Translating it yields CATSPWGTSRAIEKLFF. The chain combines TRBV15 with TRBJ1-4, with D maybe TRBD1 (5 bases). The length of the CDR3 is 17 residues. Germline V gives CDR1 LNHNV, CDR2 YYDKDF (reference sequence). Trimming stripped 5 bases from V and 7 bases from J, with 23 bases between. The variable domain in full, completed from reference TRBV15 and TRBJ1-4, reads DAMVIQNPRYQVTQFGKPVTLSCSQTLNHNVMYWYQQKSSQAPKLLFHYYDKDFNNEADTPDNFQSRRPNTSFCFLDIRSPGLGDTAMYLCATSPWGTSRAIEKLFFGSGTQLSVL.

The V and J genes are TRBV6-5 and TRBJ1-5; D is undetermined. The V gene's germline CDR1 is MNHEY and CDR2 SVGAGI. The CDR3 totals 13 residues. V was cut by 5 bases and J by 5 bases, with 10 bases left in between. Here the CDR3 reads CASSRGKDQPQHF. CDR3 nucleotide sequence: TGTGCCAGCAGTAGAGGGAAGGATCAGCCCCAGCATTTT.

This chain joins TRBV6-5 and TRBJ2-3; TRBD1 matches 7 bases. This CDR3 has 14 amino acids. Per the germline V gene, CDR1 is MNHEY and CDR2 is SVGAGI. The trim removed 8 bases at V and 6 bases at J, leaving 11 bases unmatched. The DNA for the CDR3 is TGTGCCAGCTGGGGGCACAGGGGCGATGATACGCAGTATTTT. Amino acid sequence: CASWGHRGDDTQYF.

CDR3: CSGKRGYTF. The CDR3 DNA reads as TGCAGTGGAAAGCGCGGCTACACCTTC. The chain combines TRBV20-1 with TRBJ1-2; D not certain. The CDR3 spans 9 residues. The ends were cut back, 7 bases at V and 8 bases at J, with 8 bases in the middle. Germline V gene sequence: CDR1 DFQATT, CDR2 SNEGSKA (reference sequence).

Details on this clone: This sample includes further DNA sequences coding for the same CDR3. The genes are TRBV7-2 and TRBJ1-1; the D is unclear. V lost 4 bases, J lost 1 base, and 7 bases lay in between. The germline gives CDR1 SGHTA, CDR2 FQGNSA. This CDR3 comprises 13 residues. The CDR3 protein is CASSSTWNTEAFF. The CDR3 DNA sequence: TGTGCCAGCAGCTCGACATGGAACACTGAAGCTTTCTTT.

This clone was detected only once. The chain links TRBV19 to TRBJ1-1; D is possibly TRBD1 (6 bases). The length of the CDR3 is 12 residues. Germline-derived CDR1 and CDR2 are LNHDA and SQIVND (reference sequence). Trimming took off 7 bases at V and 4 bases at J, with 10 bases between the two ends. CDR3 in amino acids: CASILGGTEAFF. In nucleotides, the CDR3 is TGTGCCAGTATCTTAGGGGGCACTGAAGCTTTCTTT.

J is TRBJ2-1 and V is TRBV30, with D maybe TRBD2 (5 bases). This CDR3 comprises 15 residues. V gave up 0 bases and J gave up 9 bases, with 18 bases separating them. The V gene's germline CDR1 is GTSNPN and CDR2 SVGIG (reference sequence). CDR3 loop: CAWSVLPAGRVEQFF. The CDR3 nucleotides are TGTGCCTGGAGTGTACTGCCGGCGGGTAGGGTTGAGCAGTTCTTC.

V usage is TRBV27 and J usage is TRBJ1-1, with a tentative D call TRBD1 (5 bases). The V and J ends lost 9 bases and 5 bases respectively, with 22 bases between them. In germline, CDR1 is MNHEY, CDR2 SMNVEV (reference sequence). This CDR3 has 15 residues. CDR3 DNA sequence: TGTGCCAGAAGCAAAGGGCAGGGCGGAGAGACTGAAGCTTTCTTT. Amino acids: CARSKGQGGETEAFF.

The chain combines TRBV30 with TRBJ2-1, with D hard to call. The V end was cut by 4 bases, the J end by 7 bases, with 8 bases between. The CDR3 has 11 amino acids. The V gene's germline CDR1 is GTSNPN and CDR2 SVGIG (reference sequence). The CDR3 protein is CAWTLLNEQFF. The CDR3 nucleotides read TGTGCCTGGACGCTCCTAAATGAGCAGTTCTTC. Full variable domain (rest looked up from reference TRBV30 and TRBJ2-1): SQTIHQWPATLVQPVGSPLSLECTVEGTSNPNLYWYRQAAGRGLQLLFYSVGIGQISSEVPQNLSASRPQDRQFILSSKKLLLSDSGFYLCAWTLLNEQFFGPGTRLTVL.

This chain joins TRBV5-4 and TRBJ2-2; TRBD1 might be the D (6 bases). Per germline, CDR1 SGHNT and CDR2 YYREEE (reference sequence). The CDR3 sequence is 17 residues long. V lost 1 base, J lost 0 bases, and 13 bases lay in between. The CDR3 sequence is CASSLTYRVANTGELFF. The CDR3 nucleotides read TGTGCCAGCAGCTTGACTTACAGGGTCGCGAACACCGGGGAGCTGTTTTTT.

The CDR3 region has the DNA TGTGCCAGCAGCGTAGATCTCACAGATACGCAGTATTTT. Translation gives CASSVDLTDTQYF. The chain employs TRBV9 and TRBJ2-3; no clear D. V lost 0 bases, J lost 2 bases, and 4 bases lay in between. Germline V gene lookup returns CDR1 SGDLS and CDR2 YYNGEE. The CDR3 is 13 residues long.

The rearrangement links TRBV25-1 to TRBJ1-2, with TRBD1 as a possible D gene (6 bases). The germline V and J ends were trimmed by 8 bases and 7 bases, with 20 bases remaining between them. Germline V gene data show CDR1 as MGHDK and CDR2 as SYGVNS. The CDR3 is 14 amino acids. The chain's CDR3 is CASAKGEGGGGYTF. The CDR3 DNA reads as TGTGCCAGCGCCAAGGGCGAGGGGGGGGGTGGCTACACCTTC.

J is TRBJ2-3 and V is TRBV7-2, with 7 bases fitting TRBD2. The CDR3 covers 14 residues. The junction had 3 bases not matched to a gene; V was cut back by 5 bases and J by 1 base. Germline loops: CDR1 SGHTA, CDR2 FQGNSA. This chain's CDR3 is CASSLGLGTDTQYF. The CDR3 region has the DNA TGTGCCAGCAGCCTCGGACTAGGCACAGATACGCAGTATTTT.

The chain recombines TRBV18 with TRBJ1-2; D remains unclear. Germline V gene lookup returns CDR1 KGHSH and CDR2 LQKENI. The CDR3 is 13 residues long. Trimming cost V 3 bases and J 0 bases, with 5 bases left between them. Here the CDR3 reads CASSPPANYGYTF. The CDR3 bases are TGTGCCAGCTCACCCCCGGCTAACTATGGCTACACCTTC.

The table lists this clone with a few counts. The J gene is TRBJ2-7, the V gene TRBV6-1, with unresolved D. Germline CDR1 reads MNHNS; CDR2 reads SASEGT. CDR3 length equals 15 residues. Between the trimmed V and J ends, which lost 2 bases and 2 bases, there was a span of 13 bases. The CDR3 loop is CASSEFPQVPYEQYF. The CDR3 DNA sequence: TGTGCCAGCAGTGAATTCCCGCAGGTTCCCTACGAGCAGTACTTC.